One and the same sample provided the 6 T cell receptor beta chains below, sequenced in a study of response to subunit inactivated influenza vaccine. TCRdb re-derived calls from the RT-PCR reads in MiXCR, one entry per CDR3 protein. The sample has about 180,000 distinct CDR3 sequences; around a tenth are singletons. Sequenced here: non-naive T cells sorted from PBMCs, sampled on the day of vaccination. These receptors originate from a man aged 50-59 years who received an inactivated influenza vaccine.

The sample holds many counts of this clonotype. This chain links TRBV7-9 with TRBJ1-6, with D tentatively TRBD1 (6 bases). The V end was cut by 5 bases, the J end by 8 bases, with 19 bases between. This CDR3 has 16 amino acids. Germline CDR1 SEHNR, CDR2 FQNEAQ (reference sequence). CDR3 in DNA: TGTGCCAGCAGCGGCAATTCCGGGACAAAATATTCACCCCTCCACTTT. Its translation: CASSGNSGTKYSPLHF.

The chain links TRBV20-1 to TRBJ1-2; TRBD1 agrees at 9 bases. Germline loops: CDR1 DFQATT, CDR2 SNEGSKA (reference sequence). V shed 0 bases and J 8 bases; nucleotides not matched to a gene: 7. The length of the CDR3 is 14 residues. As DNA, the CDR3 is TGCAGTGCTAGAGACGGACAGGGGCCTACGGGCTACACCTTC. Protein product: CSARDGQGPTGYTF.

This clonotype was counted ten times or more. This chain links TRBV20-1 with TRBJ2-1, with 10 bases fitting TRBD2. There are 18 residues in the CDR3. J gave up 0 bases and V 0 bases, and 8 bases lay outside the gene matches. Germline values: CDR1 DFQATT, CDR2 SNEGSKA (reference sequence). The CDR3: CSARDLAGGPLSYNEQFF. In DNA form, the CDR3 reads TGCAGTGCTAGAGATTTAGCGGGGGGCCCCCTCTCCTACAATGAGCAGTTCTTC.

V and J are TRBV7-2 and TRBJ1-2; tentative D call: TRBD1 (5 bases). There are 15 residues in the CDR3. The V and J ends lost 4 bases and 4 bases respectively, with 16 bases between them. The germline CDR1 and CDR2 sequences are SGHTA and FQGNSA. The CDR3 is CASSSLTGASYGYTF. CDR3 coding DNA: TGTGCCAGCAGCTCCTTAACTGGGGCCAGCTATGGCTACACCTTC.

The chain has TRBV29-1 and TRBJ2-5; D not resolved. This CDR3 is 12 amino acids long. Germline V gives CDR1 SQVTM, CDR2 ANQGSEA. Between the trimmed V and J ends, which lost 4 bases and 7 bases, there was a span of 13 bases. The CDR3 sequence is CSVAGAMGTQYF. CDR3 bases: TGCAGCGTTGCAGGTGCGATGGGGACCCAGTACTTC.

The rearrangement links TRBV7-2 to TRBJ2-7, with TRBD2 identical over 8 bases. The CDR3 runs to 13 residues. Germline V CDR1 and CDR2: SGHTA, FQGNSA. V lost 4 bases, J lost 5 bases, and 4 bases stayed unmatched. This chain's CDR3 is CASSSREGDEQYF. CDR3 sequence (DNA): TGTGCCAGCAGCTCCCGGGAGGGCGACGAGCAGTACTTC. Based on the CDR3 plus reference TRBV7-2 and TRBJ2-7, the full variable domain is GAGVSQSPSNKVTEKGKDVELRCDPISGHTALYWYRQSLGQGLEFLIYFQGNSAPDKSGLPSDRFSAERTGGSVSTLTIQRTQQEDSAVYLCASSSREGDEQYFGPGTRLTVT.